Each of the 10 T cell receptor beta chains below was sequenced from the same sample in a study of PD-1 blockade in classical Hodgkin lymphoma. Sequencing was performed with immunoSEQ multiplex PCR; in TCRdb, only in-frame clones are kept and a portion is missing. The data show 40,000 to 50,000 clones, roughly three quarters seen once. Following autologous stem cell transplantation, relapse occurred in every patient, and exposure to brentuximab vedotin varied. The sample in question was peripheral blood mononuclear cells (PBMCs), obtained at baseline. The receptors were gathered from a human donor with classical Hodgkin lymphoma.

Regarding this clone: Other DNA sequences of this sample code for an identical CDR3. V usage is TRBV18 and J usage is TRBJ1-1; 7 bases are shared with TRBD1. The CDR3 extends over 14 amino acids. Germline V gives CDR1 KGHSH, CDR2 LQKENI. V dropped 1 base and J dropped 5; count of bases not matched to a gene: 4. The CDR3 DNA sequence: TGTGCCAGCTCACCACAGGGGGCAGGGACTGAAGCTTTCTTT. Protein sequence: CASSPQGAGTEAFF.

This clone is a singleton in its sample. The chain links TRBV9 to TRBJ2-1; a possible D gene is TRBD2 (6 bases). This CDR3 comprises 13 residues. Germline V gives CDR1 SGDLS, CDR2 YYNGEE. Trimming took 8 bases from V and 3 from J, leaving 12 bases between them. Here the CDR3 reads CASGTSGYNEQFF. CDR3 nucleotide sequence: TGTGCCAGTGGGACTTCCGGCTACAATGAGCAGTTCTTC. The full variable domain, in which reference TRBV9 and TRBJ2-1 provide the parts outside the CDR3, is DSGVTQTPKHLITATGQRVTLRCSPRSGDLSVYWYQQSLDQGLQFLIQYYNGEERAKGNILERFSAQQFPDLHSELNLSSLELGDSALYFCASGTSGYNEQFFGPGTRLTVL.

The gene calls are TRBV10-3 and TRBJ1-1, with TRBD1 identical over 11 bases. This CDR3 has 17 amino acids. The germline V gene has CDR1 ENHRY and CDR2 SYGVKD. The V segment lost 2 bases and the J segment 1 base; nucleotides outside the gene matches: 6. The CDR3 sequence is CAISEGDRGSTNTEAFF. CDR3 sequence (DNA): TGTGCCATCAGTGAGGGGGACAGGGGGTCAACGAACACTGAAGCTTTCTTT.

This chain joins TRBV27 and TRBJ1-2, with 7 bases that match TRBD1. Germline V CDR1 and CDR2: MNHEY, SMNVEV (reference sequence). The CDR3 length is 15 residues. Trimming removed 0 bases from V and 4 bases from J; junction bases left unmatched: 5. The CDR3 sequence is CASSLSRGQFYGYTF. The DNA of the CDR3 is TGTGCCAGCAGTTTATCTAGGGGACAGTTCTATGGCTACACCTTC.

The chain uses TRBV6-5 and TRBJ2-7, with D tentatively TRBD2 (6 bases). The CDR3 runs to 14 residues. Germline V CDR1 and CDR2: MNHEY, SVGAGI. The ends were cut back, 6 bases at V and 2 bases at J, with 14 bases in the middle. The CDR3 loop is CASSSGTSAYEQYF. In DNA, the CDR3 is TGTGCCAGCAGCTCCGGGACTTCCGCCTACGAGCAGTACTTC.

The V and J genes are TRBV29-1 and TRBJ2-2; 8 positions agree with TRBD1. Losses at the gene ends were 6 bases for V and 2 bases for J; bases not matched to a gene: 5. CDR3 length equals 14 residues. In germline, CDR1 is SQVTM, CDR2 ANQGSEA. CDR3: CSVRGQGNTGELFF. In DNA form, the CDR3 reads TGCAGCGTCCGCGGACAGGGTAACACCGGGGAGCTGTTTTTT.

This clone was seen only a few times. This chain links TRBV11-2 with TRBJ1-5, with D unclear. Trimming shortened V by 0 bases and J by 0 bases, and 6 bases separated the two germline ends. Germline V gene sequence: CDR1 SGHAT, CDR2 FQNNGV. This CDR3 contains 15 residues. CDR3 loop: CASSLDSRSNQPQHF. DNA for the CDR3: TGTGCCAGCAGCTTAGACAGCCGTAGCAATCAGCCCCAGCATTTT.

The chain is built from TRBV6-5 and TRBJ2-5; TRBD2 agrees at 13 bases. V gave up 6 bases and J gave up 4 bases; unmatched junction bases: 5. The CDR3 extends over 15 amino acids. CDR1 is MNHEY and CDR2 is SVGAGI in the germline V gene. This chain's CDR3 is CASSPGLAGVETQYF. CDR3 DNA sequence: TGTGCCAGCAGCCCTGGACTAGCGGGAGTAGAGACCCAGTACTTC.

This clone appeared a few times. This rearrangement joins TRBV9 to TRBJ1-3; D possibly corresponds to TRBD1 (6 bases). This CDR3 region has 14 residues. Germline CDR1 and CDR2: SGDLS and YYNGEE. Between the trimmed V and J ends, which lost 3 bases and 4 bases, there was a span of 11 bases. The CDR3 bases are TGTGCCAGCAGCGCGGGGGCGCCCGGAAACACCATATATTTT. Amino acid sequence: CASSAGAPGNTIYF.

This clone was seen a handful of times. V gene TRBV10-3 combines with J gene TRBJ1-1, with D perhaps matching TRBD1 (5 bases). V shed 7 bases and J shed 0 bases, with 12 bases lying between them. This CDR3 spans 14 amino acids. The germline CDR1 and CDR2 sequences are ENHRY and SYGVKD. This CDR3 is CAIKRDALNTEAFF. In DNA, the CDR3 is TGTGCCATCAAACGGGACGCTTTGAACACTGAAGCTTTCTTT.